Following are 10 T cell receptor beta chains from one sample sequenced in a study of sequential checkpoint blockade in melanoma. Sequencing was performed with immunoSEQ multiplex PCR; in TCRdb, only in-frame clones are kept and a portion is missing. The data hold some 6,100 clones, with 20% to 30% observed a single time. The treatment: randomized to nivolumab then ipilimumab (arm A) or the reverse (arm B). The sample in question was tumor tissue (inferred from file names), obtained from a patient given nivolumab and ipilimumab in sequence. The source is a human donor with melanoma.

This clone appeared a few times. The chain has TRBV6-8 and TRBJ2-3; no firm D call. The germline gives CDR1 MNHGY, CDR2 SAAAGT. This CDR3 contains 14 residues. Trimming shortened V by 10 bases and J by 4 bases, and 18 bases separated the two germline ends. The CDR3 loop reads CAITVSGGADTQYF. CDR3 sequence (DNA): TGTGCCATCACAGTAAGTGGTGGAGCAGATACGCAGTATTTT.

The V call is TRBV9, the J call TRBJ2-1; possibly TRBD2 for D (5 bases). Germline CDR1 and CDR2: SGDLS and YYNGEE. V gave up 0 bases and J gave up 6 bases, with 19 bases separating them. This CDR3 is built from 17 residues. This CDR3 reads CASSVDASPYATNEQFF. The CDR3 DNA reads as TGTGCCAGCAGCGTAGACGCTAGCCCATACGCAACCAATGAGCAGTTCTTC.

The chain couples TRBV11-3 to TRBJ2-7, with D maybe TRBD2 (6 bases). Between the trimmed V and J ends, which lost 5 bases and 4 bases, there was a span of 15 bases. This CDR3 contains 14 residues. Germline CDR1 is SGHNT and CDR2 is YENEEA. This CDR3 is CASSPGLEGYEQYF. As DNA, the CDR3 is TGTGCCAGCAGCCCGGGCCTGGAGGGGTACGAGCAGTACTTC.

Within the sample, this clone is large. CDR3 protein: CASSLVEGTEAFF. Here the CDR3 DNA reads TGTGCCAGCAGTTTGGTAGAAGGAACTGAAGCTTTCTTT. V usage is TRBV28 and J usage is TRBJ1-1; no clear D. The V gene's germline CDR1 is MDHEN and CDR2 SYDVKM. CDR3 size: 13 residues. V lost 3 bases and J lost 5, with 10 bases in between.

This clone was recorded only once. The chain has TRBV29-1 and TRBJ2-2, with 8 bases aligning to TRBD2. Trimming took 7 bases from V and 4 from J; bases not matched to a gene: 8. This CDR3 region has 14 residues. Germline V gene lookup returns CDR1 SQVTM and CDR2 ANQGSEA. In DNA form, the CDR3 reads TGCAGCGGATTTTCCGGGGGGGGCACCGGGGAGCTGTTTTTT. Protein sequence: CSGFSGGGTGELFF.

The V and J genes are TRBV9 and TRBJ2-7, with 7 positions matching TRBD2. The length of the CDR3 is 16 residues. V was clipped by 0 bases and J by 3 bases; unmatched bases: 9. In germline, CDR1 is SGDLS, CDR2 YYNGEE. CDR3 amino acids: CASSVATGGGYYEQYF. CDR3 coding DNA: TGTGCCAGCAGCGTAGCTACGGGGGGAGGCTACTACGAGCAGTACTTC.

The genes are TRBV5-1 and TRBJ2-3; 13 bases fit TRBD2. The junction had 9 bases not matched to a gene; V was cut back by 4 bases and J by 4 bases. This CDR3 has 17 amino acids. CDR1 is SGHRS and CDR2 is YFSETQ in the germline V gene. The CDR3 nucleotides are TGCGCCAGCAGCCACAAAACACTAGCGGGAGGGTCAGATACGCAGTATTTT. This encodes CASSHKTLAGGSDTQYF.

V and J are TRBV19 and TRBJ2-3; no definite D call. The germline gives CDR1 LNHDA, CDR2 SQIVND (reference sequence). The V end was cut by 3 bases, the J end by 2 bases, with 6 bases between. The CDR3 covers 13 residues. In DNA, the CDR3 is TGTGCCAGTAGTATCAGAAACACAGATACGCAGTATTTT. Encoded protein: CASSIRNTDTQYF.

This clone turned up a few times. The chain uses TRBV9 and TRBJ1-3, with D maybe TRBD1 (6 bases). With 5 bases removed from V and 2 bases from J, the gap between germline ends came to 11 bases. Per the germline V gene, CDR1 is SGDLS and CDR2 is YYNGEE. The CDR3 spans 14 residues. DNA for the CDR3: TGTGCCAGCAGTACGGGGGGCGCTGGAAACACCATATATTTT. Translating gives CASSTGGAGNTIYF.

In its sample, this clone ranks as medium-sized. The chain couples TRBV11-3 to TRBJ2-3; D tentatively reads TRBD1 or TRBD2 (5 bases each). The CDR3 length is 16 residues. V lost 7 bases, J lost 2 bases, and 19 bases lay in between. CDR1 and CDR2 from the germline V gene are SGHNT and YENEEA. CDR3 bases: TGTGCCAGCAACGGGGCCCACTGGCGTGTCACAGATACGCAGTATTTT. Its protein is CASNGAHWRVTDTQYF.